A selection of T cell receptor beta chains follows, all from one sample in a study of T cells in Graves' hyperthyroidism and ophthalmopathy. MiXCR, applied by TCRdb to the multiplex PCR reads, yields one record per CDR3 protein. The sample has about 270,000 distinct CDR3 sequences, 20% to 30% seen once. Sequenced material: blood. All receptors derive from a man aged 40-49 years with Graves' hyperthyroidism that later progressed to Graves' ophthalmopathy. The CDR3 runs from the conserved cysteine through the conserved F or W.

v_gene: TRBV4-1; j_gene: TRBJ1-1; CDR3aa: CASSQDGFGRMNTEAFF
v_gene: TRBV6-5; j_gene: TRBJ2-7; CDR3aa: CASSYSTEQYF
v_gene: TRBV12-3/TRBV12-4; j_gene: TRBJ2-5; CDR3aa: CASSNTLRADRETQYF
v_gene: TRBV6-1; j_gene: TRBJ2-7; CDR3aa: CASSKTGRSEQYF
v_gene: TRBV27; j_gene: TRBJ2-7; CDR3aa: CASSDTGTVYEQYF
v_gene: TRBV24-1; j_gene: TRBJ1-2; CDR3aa: CATSDSTSALGRDGYTF
v_gene: TRBV28; j_gene: TRBJ1-6; CDR3aa: CASTVVLGNSPLHF
v_gene: TRBV20-1; j_gene: TRBJ2-2; CDR3aa: CSAPTSGSTGELFF
v_gene: TRBV11-2; j_gene: TRBJ2-1; CDR3aa: CASSLLAGVFNEQFF
v_gene: TRBV7-9; j_gene: TRBJ2-7; CDR3aa: CASSWGSLGYEQYF
v_gene: TRBV7-3; j_gene: TRBJ2-2; CDR3aa: CASSLSPPGGNTGELFF
v_gene: TRBV20-1; j_gene: TRBJ1-2; CDR3aa: CSARDSKTEGYTF
v_gene: TRBV6-5; j_gene: TRBJ1-1; CDR3aa: CATRFRARGSEAFF
v_gene: TRBV7-9; j_gene: TRBJ1-3; CDR3aa: CASSHPLGGNTIYF
v_gene: TRBV7-2; j_gene: TRBJ1-5; CDR3aa: CASSSGQGKNQPQHF
v_gene: TRBV28; j_gene: TRBJ1-2; CDR3aa: CASSDRARTYGYTF
v_gene: TRBV19; j_gene: TRBJ1-5; CDR3aa: CASSTSTDSYSNQPQHF
v_gene: TRBV6-1; j_gene: TRBJ2-2; CDR3aa: CASRTPGGTGELFF
v_gene: TRBV30; j_gene: TRBJ2-7; CDR3aa: CAWSVGGQAYEQYF
v_gene: TRBV13; j_gene: TRBJ1-1; CDR3aa: CASSLVGQGDNTEAFF
v_gene: TRBV7-2; j_gene: TRBJ1-5; CDR3aa: CASSLGQGIGQPQHF
v_gene: TRBV6-2/TRBV6-3; j_gene: TRBJ2-2; CDR3aa: CASSYGTSGRATGELFF
v_gene: TRBV19; j_gene: TRBJ1-2; CDR3aa: CASSIDPAARLYGYTF
v_gene: TRBV12-5; j_gene: TRBJ2-2; CDR3aa: CASAGGQGYAGELFF
v_gene: TRBV6-5; j_gene: TRBJ2-5; CDR3aa: CASGAGVVETQYF
v_gene: TRBV5-6; j_gene: TRBJ2-4; CDR3aa: CASSTSGAKNIQYF
v_gene: TRBV5-1; j_gene: TRBJ1-3; CDR3aa: CASSPNRDSPLGNTIYF
v_gene: TRBV2; j_gene: TRBJ1-2; CDR3aa: CASSEAFLRDRGPYGYTF
v_gene: TRBV20-1; j_gene: TRBJ2-5; CDR3aa: CSASGLAEGQETQYF
v_gene: TRBV5-6; j_gene: TRBJ1-5; CDR3aa: CASSFGTGVGQPQHF
v_gene: TRBV19; j_gene: TRBJ2-7; CDR3aa: CASSITSGTMYEQYF
v_gene: TRBV20-1; j_gene: TRBJ2-7; CDR3aa: CSGHTGTGSYEQYF
v_gene: TRBV30; j_gene: TRBJ2-7; CDR3aa: CAWSVQRKQYF
v_gene: TRBV6-5; j_gene: TRBJ2-2; CDR3aa: CASSWVTGGARTGELFF
v_gene: TRBV7-9; j_gene: TRBJ1-1; CDR3aa: CASSLVEADGEAFF
v_gene: TRBV20-1; j_gene: TRBJ1-5; CDR3aa: CSAQTPGEQPQHF
v_gene: TRBV7-8; j_gene: TRBJ1-2; CDR3aa: CASSLDRAGRGYTF
v_gene: TRBV20-1; j_gene: TRBJ2-7; CDR3aa: CSARSPDGTDPYEQYF
v_gene: TRBV5-1; j_gene: TRBJ2-2; CDR3aa: CASSLFQGYTGELFF
v_gene: TRBV27; j_gene: TRBJ2-7; CDR3aa: CASRHSVEQYF
v_gene: TRBV11-2; j_gene: TRBJ2-3; CDR3aa: CASSFLGQGASDTQYF
v_gene: TRBV4-1; j_gene: TRBJ1-2; CDR3aa: CASSQEGTGIHYGYTF
v_gene: TRBV6-1; j_gene: TRBJ1-1; CDR3aa: CASRLRVSDLFEAFF
v_gene: TRBV30; j_gene: TRBJ1-2; CDR3aa: CAWEYRGDGYTF
v_gene: TRBV7-2; j_gene: TRBJ1-1; CDR3aa: CASSSGRGAFF
v_gene: TRBV6-5; j_gene: TRBJ2-5; CDR3aa: CASSYRTGEVGETQYF
v_gene: TRBV6-1; j_gene: TRBJ2-2; CDR3aa: CASSLRGAGELFF